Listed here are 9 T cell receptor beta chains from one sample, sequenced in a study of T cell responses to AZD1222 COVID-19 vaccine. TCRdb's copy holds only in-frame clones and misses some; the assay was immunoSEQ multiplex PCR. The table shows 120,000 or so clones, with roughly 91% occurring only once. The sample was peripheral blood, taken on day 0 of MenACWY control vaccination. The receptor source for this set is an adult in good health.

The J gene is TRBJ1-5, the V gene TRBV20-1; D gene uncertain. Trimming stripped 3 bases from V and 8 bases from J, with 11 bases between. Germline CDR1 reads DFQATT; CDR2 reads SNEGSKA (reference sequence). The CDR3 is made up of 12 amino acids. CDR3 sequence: CSASPPGEPQHF. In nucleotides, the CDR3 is TGCAGTGCTAGTCCCCCGGGAGAGCCCCAGCATTTT.

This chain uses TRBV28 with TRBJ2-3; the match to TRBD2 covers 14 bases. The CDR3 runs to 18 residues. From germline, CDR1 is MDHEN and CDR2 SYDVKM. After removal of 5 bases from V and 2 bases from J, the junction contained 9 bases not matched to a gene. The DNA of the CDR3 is TGTGCCAGCAGTCACCGGACTAGCGGGAGGACCATCACAGATACGCAGTATTTT. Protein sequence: CASSHRTSGRTITDTQYF.

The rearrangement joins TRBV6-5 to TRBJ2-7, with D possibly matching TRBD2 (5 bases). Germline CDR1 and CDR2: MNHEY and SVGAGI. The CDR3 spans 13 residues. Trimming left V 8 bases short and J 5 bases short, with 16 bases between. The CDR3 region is CASGLTVAHEQYV. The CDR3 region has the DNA TGTGCCAGCGGACTTACGGTAGCCCACGAGCAGTACGTC.

DNA for the CDR3: TGTGCCAGCAACCCGGGGCAAGGAAGCACAGATACGCAGTATTTT. Protein product: CASNPGQGSTDTQYF. This chain connects TRBV6-2 or TRBV6-3 to TRBJ2-3; D may correspond to TRBD1 or TRBD2 (5 bases each). The germline V gene encodes CDR1 MNHEY and CDR2 SVGEGT. The CDR3 has 15 residues. With 7 bases removed from V and 0 bases from J, the gap between germline ends came to 14 bases.

The CDR3 here is CASSQGGKTQYF. The DNA of the CDR3 is TGTGCCAGCAGCCAAGGGGGAAAGACCCAGTACTTC. The genes are TRBV3-1 (or the pseudogene TRBV3-2) and TRBJ2-5; D is unclear. The CDR3 spans 12 residues. V was trimmed by 1 base and J by 6 bases, leaving 6 bases between them. Germline CDR1 is LGHDT and CDR2 is YNNKEL (reference sequence).

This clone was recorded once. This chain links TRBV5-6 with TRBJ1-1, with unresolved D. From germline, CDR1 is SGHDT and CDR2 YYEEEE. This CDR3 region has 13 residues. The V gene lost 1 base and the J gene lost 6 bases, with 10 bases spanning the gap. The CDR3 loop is CASSLIGVPEAFF. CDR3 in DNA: TGTGCCAGCAGCTTGATCGGAGTCCCTGAAGCTTTCTTT.

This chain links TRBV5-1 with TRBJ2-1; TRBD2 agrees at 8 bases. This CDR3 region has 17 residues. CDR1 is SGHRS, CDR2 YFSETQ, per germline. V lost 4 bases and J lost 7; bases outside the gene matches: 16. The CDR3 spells CASSTTSTSGGRNEQFF. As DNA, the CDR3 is TGCGCCAGCAGCACTACCTCCACTAGCGGTGGGAGAAATGAGCAGTTCTTC.

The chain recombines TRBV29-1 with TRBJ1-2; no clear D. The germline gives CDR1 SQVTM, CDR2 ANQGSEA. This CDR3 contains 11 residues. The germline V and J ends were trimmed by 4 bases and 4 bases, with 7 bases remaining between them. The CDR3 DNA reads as TGCAGCGTTGCCAGCCCCTATGGCTACACCTTC. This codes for CSVASPYGYTF.

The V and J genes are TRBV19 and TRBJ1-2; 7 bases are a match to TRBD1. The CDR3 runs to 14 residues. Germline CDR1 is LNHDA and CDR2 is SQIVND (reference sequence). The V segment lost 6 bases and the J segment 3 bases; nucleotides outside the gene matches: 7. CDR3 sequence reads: CASSATGIYYGYTF. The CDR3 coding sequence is TGTGCCAGTAGCGCGACAGGGATCTACTATGGCTACACCTTC.